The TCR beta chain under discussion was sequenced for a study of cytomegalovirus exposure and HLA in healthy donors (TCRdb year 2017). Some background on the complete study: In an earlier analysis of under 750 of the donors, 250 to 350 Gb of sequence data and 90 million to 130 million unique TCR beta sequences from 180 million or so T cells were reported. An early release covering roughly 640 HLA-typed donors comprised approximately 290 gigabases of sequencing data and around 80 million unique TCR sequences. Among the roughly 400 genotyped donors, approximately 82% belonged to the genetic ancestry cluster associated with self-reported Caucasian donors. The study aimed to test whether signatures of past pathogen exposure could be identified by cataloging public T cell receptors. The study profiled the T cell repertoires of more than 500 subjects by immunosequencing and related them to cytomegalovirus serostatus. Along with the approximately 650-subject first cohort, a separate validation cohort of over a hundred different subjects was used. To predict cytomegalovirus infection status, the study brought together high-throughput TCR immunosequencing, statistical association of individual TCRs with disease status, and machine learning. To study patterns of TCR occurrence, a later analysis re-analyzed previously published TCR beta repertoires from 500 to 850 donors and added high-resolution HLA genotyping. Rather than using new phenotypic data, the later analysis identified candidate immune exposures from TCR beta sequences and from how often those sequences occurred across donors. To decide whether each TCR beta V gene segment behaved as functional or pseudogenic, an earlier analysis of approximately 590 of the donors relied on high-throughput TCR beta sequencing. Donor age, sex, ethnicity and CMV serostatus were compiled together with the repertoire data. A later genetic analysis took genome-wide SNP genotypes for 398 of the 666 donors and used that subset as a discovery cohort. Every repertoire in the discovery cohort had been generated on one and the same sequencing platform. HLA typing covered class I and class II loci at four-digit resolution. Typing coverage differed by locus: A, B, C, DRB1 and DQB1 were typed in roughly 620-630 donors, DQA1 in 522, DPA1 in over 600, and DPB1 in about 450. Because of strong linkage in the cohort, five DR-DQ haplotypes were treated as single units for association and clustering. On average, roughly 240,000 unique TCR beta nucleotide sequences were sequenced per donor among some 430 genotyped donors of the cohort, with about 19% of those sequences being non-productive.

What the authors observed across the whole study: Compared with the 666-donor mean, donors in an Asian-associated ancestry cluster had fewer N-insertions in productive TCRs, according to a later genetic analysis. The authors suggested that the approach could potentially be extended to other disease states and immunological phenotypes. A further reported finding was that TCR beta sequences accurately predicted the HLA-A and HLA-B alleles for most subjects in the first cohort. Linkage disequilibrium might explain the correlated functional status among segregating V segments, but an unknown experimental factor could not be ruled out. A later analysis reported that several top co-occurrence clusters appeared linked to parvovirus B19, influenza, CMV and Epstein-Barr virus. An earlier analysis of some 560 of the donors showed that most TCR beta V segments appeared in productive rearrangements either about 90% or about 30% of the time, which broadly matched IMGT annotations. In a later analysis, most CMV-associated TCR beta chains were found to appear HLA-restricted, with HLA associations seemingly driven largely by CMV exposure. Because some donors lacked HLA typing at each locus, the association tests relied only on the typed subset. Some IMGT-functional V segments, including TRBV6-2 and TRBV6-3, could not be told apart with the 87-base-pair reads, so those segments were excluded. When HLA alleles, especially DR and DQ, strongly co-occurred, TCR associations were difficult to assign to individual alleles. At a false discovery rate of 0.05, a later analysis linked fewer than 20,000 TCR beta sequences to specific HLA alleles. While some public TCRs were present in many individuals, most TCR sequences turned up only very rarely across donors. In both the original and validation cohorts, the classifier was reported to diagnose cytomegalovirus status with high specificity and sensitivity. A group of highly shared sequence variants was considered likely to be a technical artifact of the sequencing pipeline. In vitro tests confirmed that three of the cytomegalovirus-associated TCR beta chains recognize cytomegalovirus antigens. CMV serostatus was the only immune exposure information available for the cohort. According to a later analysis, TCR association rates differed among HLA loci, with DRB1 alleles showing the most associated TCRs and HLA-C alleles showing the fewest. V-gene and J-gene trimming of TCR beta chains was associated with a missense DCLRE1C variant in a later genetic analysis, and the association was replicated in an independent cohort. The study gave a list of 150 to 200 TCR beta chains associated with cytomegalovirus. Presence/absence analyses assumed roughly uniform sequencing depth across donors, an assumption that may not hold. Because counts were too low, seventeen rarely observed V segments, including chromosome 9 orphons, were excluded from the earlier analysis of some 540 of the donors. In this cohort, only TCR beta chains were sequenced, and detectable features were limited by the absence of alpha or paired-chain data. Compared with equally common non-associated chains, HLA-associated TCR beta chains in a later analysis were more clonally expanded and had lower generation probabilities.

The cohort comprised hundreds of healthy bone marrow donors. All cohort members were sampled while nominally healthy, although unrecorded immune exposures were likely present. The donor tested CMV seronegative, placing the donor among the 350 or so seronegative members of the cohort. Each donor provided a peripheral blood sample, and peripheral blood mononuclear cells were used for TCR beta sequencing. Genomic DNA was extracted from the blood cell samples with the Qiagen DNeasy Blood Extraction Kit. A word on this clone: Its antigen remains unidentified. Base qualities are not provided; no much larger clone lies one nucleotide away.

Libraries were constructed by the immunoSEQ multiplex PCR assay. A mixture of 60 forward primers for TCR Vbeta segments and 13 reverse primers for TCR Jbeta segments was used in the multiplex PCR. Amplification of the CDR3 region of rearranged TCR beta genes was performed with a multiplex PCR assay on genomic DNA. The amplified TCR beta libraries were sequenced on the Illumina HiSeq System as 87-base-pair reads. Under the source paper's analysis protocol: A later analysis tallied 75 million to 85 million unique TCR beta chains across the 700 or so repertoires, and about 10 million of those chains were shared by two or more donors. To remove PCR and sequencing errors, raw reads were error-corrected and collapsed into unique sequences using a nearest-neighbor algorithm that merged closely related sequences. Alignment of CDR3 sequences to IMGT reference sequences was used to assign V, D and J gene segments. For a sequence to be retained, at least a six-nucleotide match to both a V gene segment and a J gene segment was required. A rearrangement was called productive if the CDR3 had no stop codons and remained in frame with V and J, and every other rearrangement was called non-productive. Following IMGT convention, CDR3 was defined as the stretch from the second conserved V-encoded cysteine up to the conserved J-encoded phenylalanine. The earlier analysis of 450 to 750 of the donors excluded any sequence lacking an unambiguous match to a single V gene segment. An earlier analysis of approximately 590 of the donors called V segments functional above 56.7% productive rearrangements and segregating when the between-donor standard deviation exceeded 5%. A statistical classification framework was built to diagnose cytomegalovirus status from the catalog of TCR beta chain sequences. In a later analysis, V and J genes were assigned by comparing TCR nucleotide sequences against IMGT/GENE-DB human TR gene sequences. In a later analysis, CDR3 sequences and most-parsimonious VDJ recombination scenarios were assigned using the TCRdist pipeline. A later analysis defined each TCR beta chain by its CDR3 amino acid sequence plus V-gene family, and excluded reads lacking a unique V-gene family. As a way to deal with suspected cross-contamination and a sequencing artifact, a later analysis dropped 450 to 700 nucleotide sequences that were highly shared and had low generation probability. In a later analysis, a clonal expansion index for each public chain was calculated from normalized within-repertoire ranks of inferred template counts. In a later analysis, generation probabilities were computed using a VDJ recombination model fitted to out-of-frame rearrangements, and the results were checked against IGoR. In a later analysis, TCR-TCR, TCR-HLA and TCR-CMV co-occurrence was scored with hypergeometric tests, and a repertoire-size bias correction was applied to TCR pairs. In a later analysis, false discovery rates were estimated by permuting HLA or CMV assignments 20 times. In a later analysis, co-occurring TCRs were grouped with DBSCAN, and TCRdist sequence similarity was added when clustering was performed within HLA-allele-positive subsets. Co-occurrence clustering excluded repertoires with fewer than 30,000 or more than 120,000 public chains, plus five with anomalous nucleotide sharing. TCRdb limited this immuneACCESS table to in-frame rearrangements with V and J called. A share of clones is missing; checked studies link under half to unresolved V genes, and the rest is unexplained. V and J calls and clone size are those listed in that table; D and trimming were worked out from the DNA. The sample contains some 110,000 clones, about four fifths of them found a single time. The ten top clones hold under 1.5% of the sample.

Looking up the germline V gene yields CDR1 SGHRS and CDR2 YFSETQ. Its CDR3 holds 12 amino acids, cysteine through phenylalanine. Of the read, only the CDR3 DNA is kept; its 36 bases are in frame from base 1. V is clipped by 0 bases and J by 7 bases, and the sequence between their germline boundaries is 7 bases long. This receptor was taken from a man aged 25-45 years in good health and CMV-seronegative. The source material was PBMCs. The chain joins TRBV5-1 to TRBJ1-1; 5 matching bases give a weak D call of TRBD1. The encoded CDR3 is CASSLAGLEAFF. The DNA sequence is TGCGCCAGCAGCTTGGCAGGGCTTGAAGCTTTCTTT.